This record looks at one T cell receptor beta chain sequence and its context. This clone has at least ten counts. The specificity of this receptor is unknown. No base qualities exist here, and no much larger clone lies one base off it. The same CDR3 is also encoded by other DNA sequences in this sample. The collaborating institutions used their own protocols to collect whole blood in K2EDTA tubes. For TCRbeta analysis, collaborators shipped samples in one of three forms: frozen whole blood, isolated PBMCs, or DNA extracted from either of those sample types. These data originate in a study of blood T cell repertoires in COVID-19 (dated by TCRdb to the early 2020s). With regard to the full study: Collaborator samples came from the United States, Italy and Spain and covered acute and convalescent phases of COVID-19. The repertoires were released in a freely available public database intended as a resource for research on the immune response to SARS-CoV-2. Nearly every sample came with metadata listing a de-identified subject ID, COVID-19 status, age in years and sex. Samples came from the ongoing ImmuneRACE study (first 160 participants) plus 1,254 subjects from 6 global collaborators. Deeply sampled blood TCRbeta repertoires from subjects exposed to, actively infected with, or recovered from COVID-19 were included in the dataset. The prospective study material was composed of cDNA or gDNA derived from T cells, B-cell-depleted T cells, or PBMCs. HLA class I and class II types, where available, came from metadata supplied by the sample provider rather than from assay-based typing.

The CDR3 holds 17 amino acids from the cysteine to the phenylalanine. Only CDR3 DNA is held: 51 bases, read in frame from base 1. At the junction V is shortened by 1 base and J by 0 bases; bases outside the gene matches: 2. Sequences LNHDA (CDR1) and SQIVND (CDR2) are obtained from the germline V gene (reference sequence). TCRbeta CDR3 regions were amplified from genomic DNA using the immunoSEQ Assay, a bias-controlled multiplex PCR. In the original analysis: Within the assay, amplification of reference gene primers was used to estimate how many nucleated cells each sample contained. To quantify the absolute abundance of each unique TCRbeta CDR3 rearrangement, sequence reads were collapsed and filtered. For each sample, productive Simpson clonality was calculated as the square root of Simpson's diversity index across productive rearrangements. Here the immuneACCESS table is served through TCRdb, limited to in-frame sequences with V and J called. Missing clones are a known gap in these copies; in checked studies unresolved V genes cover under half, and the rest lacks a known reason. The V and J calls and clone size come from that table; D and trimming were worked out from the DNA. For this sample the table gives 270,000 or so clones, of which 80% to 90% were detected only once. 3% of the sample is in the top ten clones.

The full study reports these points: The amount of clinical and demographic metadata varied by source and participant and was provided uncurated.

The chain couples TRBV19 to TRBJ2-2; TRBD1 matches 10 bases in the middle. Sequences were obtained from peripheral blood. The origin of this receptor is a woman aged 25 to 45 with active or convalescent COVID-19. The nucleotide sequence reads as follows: TGTGCCAGTAGTATAGGGGGACAGGGGACGAACACCGGGGAGCTGTTTTTT. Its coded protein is CASSIGGQGTNTGELFF. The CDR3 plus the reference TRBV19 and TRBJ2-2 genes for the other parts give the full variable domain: DGGITQSPKYLFRKEGQNVTLSCEQNLNHDAMYWYRQDPGQGLRLIYYSQIVNDFQKGDIAEGYSVSREKKESFPLTVTSAQKNPTAFYLCASSIGGQGTNTGELFFGEGSRLTVL.